What follows are 29 T cell receptor beta chains derived from one specimen sequenced in a study of shared clonotypes between healthy human individuals (dated by TCRdb to 2020 to 2021). Receptor libraries were prepared by the immunoSEQ multiplex PCR assay. What TCRdb holds here is the immuneACCESS table cut down to in-frame rearrangements. Part of the clones is not present; checked against another copy, under half of the missing clones reflect an unresolved V gene, and the others are unexplained. The sample has just over 2,000,000 clones on record, over 85% of them singletons. Together, the top ten hold 0.13% of the sample. The specimen was naive CD4+ T cells sorted from blood. The sample's cell subset or site label, decoded: CD45RA+ positively selected. The receptors originated from a man younger than 35 in good health.

The CDR3 DNA sequence: TGCGCCAGCAGCAAGGAGCGGGGTAATTCACCCCTCCACTTT. Translation: CASSKERGNSPLHF. V is TRBV5-1 and J is TRBJ1-6; D is ambiguous. CDR1 and CDR2 from the germline V gene are SGHRS and YFSETQ. V was trimmed by 4 bases and J by 6 bases, leaving 11 bases between them. The length of the CDR3 is 14 residues.

The chain links TRBV29-1 to TRBJ1-1; D is undetermined. CDR1 and CDR2 (germline): SQVTM, ANQGSEA. Trimming removed 7 bases at V and 7 bases at J, with 16 bases between. The CDR3 extends over 12 amino acids. The CDR3 protein is CSGIRLQFEAFF. In DNA, the CDR3 is TGCAGCGGGATTCGTCTGCAATTTGAAGCTTTCTTT.

This chain joins TRBV6-6 and TRBJ2-2; D not resolved. Germline lookup yields CDR1 MNHNY and CDR2 SVGAGI (reference sequence). This CDR3 has 13 residues. V lost 0 bases, J lost 5 bases, and 4 bases lay in between. CDR3 residues: CASSYSRTGELFF. For the CDR3, the DNA is TGTGCCAGCAGTTACTCGAGGACCGGGGAGCTGTTTTTT.

The chain couples TRBV9 to TRBJ2-2; 8 nucleotides match TRBD2. The trim removed 4 bases at V and 5 bases at J, leaving 13 bases unmatched. From germline, CDR1 is SGDLS and CDR2 YYNGEE. The CDR3 has 17 amino acids. CDR3 bases: TGTGCCAGCAGCCCTCGTTTAGTAGCGGGAAGAACCGGGGAGCTGTTTTTT. This translates into CASSPRLVAGRTGELFF.

The chain joins TRBV4-2 to TRBJ1-2; 7 bases are shared with TRBD1. There are 13 residues in the CDR3. Germline V lookup: CDR1 LGHNA, CDR2 YNFKEQ. With V trimmed by 5 bases and J by 7 bases, 7 bases remained unmatched. This CDR3 reads CASSTPDRVGYTF. In nucleotides, the CDR3 is TGTGCCAGCAGCACCCCCGACAGGGTTGGCTACACCTTC.

The V and J genes are TRBV6-5 and TRBJ2-1, with D unresolved. Trimming removed 2 bases at V and 9 bases at J, with 14 bases between. The germline V gene encodes CDR1 MNHEY and CDR2 SVGAGI. The length of the CDR3 is 14 residues. The CDR3 is CASSYPTGVGEQFF. The CDR3 DNA reads TGTGCCAGCAGTTACCCGACTGGGGTAGGTGAGCAGTTCTTC.

The chain combines TRBV20-1 with TRBJ1-4; TRBD1 matches at 7 bases. This CDR3 contains 11 residues. V lost 6 bases, J lost 10 bases, and 5 bases stayed unmatched. The germline CDR1 and CDR2 sequences are DFQATT and SNEGSKA (reference sequence). The CDR3 bases are TGCAGTGCCGGGGACAGCTCAAAACTGTTTTTT. It codes for CSAGDSSKLFF.

To note about this clone: The sample has other DNA sequences that encode this CDR3 too. This chain links TRBV18 with TRBJ2-7; maybe TRBD1 (6 bases). Germline CDR1 reads KGHSH; CDR2 reads LQKENI. The CDR3 loop spans 13 amino acids. V lost 3 bases and J 2 bases, leaving 8 bases between the germline ends. This CDR3 is CASSPQGTYEQYF. CDR3 DNA sequence: TGTGCCAGCTCACCCCAGGGGACCTACGAGCAGTACTTC.

This clone has more than one count but fewer than ten. CDR3 in DNA: TGTGCCAGCAGGTCGCAGGGGTCACCCCTCCACTTT. Translating it yields CASRSQGSPLHF. This sequence joins TRBV7-9 and TRBJ1-6, with D perhaps matching TRBD1 (6 bases). With 6 bases removed from V and 10 bases from J, the gap between germline ends came to 10 bases. Germline V gene sequence: CDR1 SEHNR, CDR2 FQNEAQ (reference sequence). The CDR3 totals 12 residues.

In regard to this clone: The same CDR3 can be traced to other DNA sequences in this sample. The rearrangement joins TRBV11-2 to TRBJ2-5, with D unresolved. The CDR3 runs 13 residues. The V end lost 3 bases, the J end lost 5 bases, and 10 bases lay between the germline ends. Germline loops: CDR1 SGHAT, CDR2 FQNNGV. The CDR3: CASSFLLGETQYF. DNA for the CDR3: TGTGCCAGCAGCTTCCTCCTCGGGGAGACCCAGTACTTC.

The DNA for the CDR3 is TGTGCCTGGAGGCGGACAGGGAACACCGGGGAGCTGTTTTTT. The encoded protein is CAWRRTGNTGELFF. V is TRBV30 and J is TRBJ2-2; 7 bases are shared with TRBD1. CDR1 and CDR2 (germline): GTSNPN, SVGIG (reference sequence). The CDR3 covers 14 residues. V shed 3 bases and J 1 base; nucleotides not matched to a gene: 2.

The chain has TRBV7-8 and TRBJ2-1, with D unclear. Between the trimmed V and J ends, which lost 3 bases and 3 bases, there was a span of 12 bases. CDR1 and CDR2 (germline): SGHVS, FQNEAQ. This CDR3 is 15 amino acids long. CDR3 DNA sequence: TGTGCCAGCAGCTTCGGGTTCGCTGTCTACAATGAGCAGTTCTTC. Translated: CASSFGFAVYNEQFF.

The chain has TRBV28 and TRBJ1-5; D is unclear. Germline V gene data show CDR1 as MDHEN and CDR2 as SYDVKM. The CDR3 sequence is 16 residues long. Trimming left V 4 bases short and J 2 bases short, with 15 bases between. The CDR3 is CASSSLGWLGNQPQHF. The CDR3 nucleotides are TGTGCCAGCAGTTCCCTTGGCTGGTTGGGCAATCAGCCCCAGCATTTT.

The V call is TRBV2, the J call TRBJ2-5; the match to TRBD1 covers 8 bases. V gave up 2 bases and J gave up 1 base; unmatched junction bases: 3. From germline, CDR1 is SNHLY and CDR2 FYNNEI. This CDR3 has 15 amino acids. The CDR3 protein is CASSELGQAQETQYF. The CDR3 bases are TGTGCCAGCAGTGAACTGGGACAGGCCCAAGAGACCCAGTACTTC.

The sample holds one count of this clone. This CDR3 reads CASSPPTGRTGELFF. The CDR3 region has the DNA TGTGCCAGCAGTCCTCCGACAGGGCGCACCGGGGAGCTGTTTTTT. The rearrangement joins TRBV25-1 to TRBJ2-2, with 7 nucleotides matching TRBD1. Germline values: CDR1 MGHDK, CDR2 SYGVNS. V lost 5 bases to trimming and J lost 4 bases; unmatched junction nucleotides: 7. The CDR3 sequence is 15 residues long.

The V gene is TRBV10-3, the J gene TRBJ1-1; unclear D gene. Trimming stripped 0 bases from V and 0 bases from J, with 11 bases between. The length of the CDR3 is 16 residues. Germline values: CDR1 ENHRY, CDR2 SYGVKD. CDR3 coding DNA: TGTGCCATCAGTGAGTCGGCGGCGAGCTTGAACACTGAAGCTTTCTTT. Its translation: CAISESAASLNTEAFF.

The CDR3 loop reads CASSWQGALASYEQYF. In nucleotides, the CDR3 is TGTGCCAGCTCCTGGCAGGGGGCTCTTGCCTCCTACGAGCAGTACTTC. This chain uses TRBV2 with TRBJ2-7, with 8 bases fitting TRBD1. The CDR3 runs to 16 residues. Germline values: CDR1 SNHLY, CDR2 FYNNEI. Trimming took 8 bases from V and 0 from J; bases not matched to a gene: 12. Complete variable domain (other parts from reference TRBV2 and TRBJ2-7): EPEVTQTPSHQVTQMGQEVILRCVPISNHLYFYWYRQILGQKVEFLVSFYNNEISEKSEIFDDQFSVERPDGSNFTLKIRSTKLEDSAMYFCASSWQGALASYEQYFGPGTRLTVT.

V usage is TRBV18 and J usage is TRBJ1-5; weak D call: TRBD1 (5 bases). The germline V and J ends were trimmed by 2 bases and 7 bases, with 15 bases remaining between them. The CDR3 covers 15 residues. CDR1 is KGHSH and CDR2 is LQKENI in the germline V gene. CDR3 loop: CASSPGGPVGQPQHF. For the CDR3, the DNA is TGTGCCAGCTCACCAGGGGGACCTGTCGGACAGCCCCAGCATTTT.

The rearrangement links TRBV6-1 to TRBJ2-7, with 7 positions matching TRBD1. CDR1 is MNHNS, CDR2 SASEGT, per germline. The CDR3 sequence is 14 residues long. V trimming: 1 base; J trimming: 3 bases; junction bases outside the gene matches: 3. CDR3 coding DNA: TGTGCCAGCAGTGAAGTATGGGACAGCTACGAGCAGTACTTC. Translated, it gives CASSEVWDSYEQYF.

This clone showed up just once. The gene calls are TRBV14 and TRBJ2-7, with D possibly being TRBD2 (6 bases). Deletions cut 4 bases from V and 6 bases from J, with 10 bases between. This CDR3 contains 12 residues. CDR1 and CDR2 from the germline V gene are SGHDN and FVKESK. The CDR3 spells CASSRLVSEQYF. The CDR3 DNA follows: TGTGCCAGCAGCCGACTAGTTAGCGAGCAGTACTTC.

The genes are TRBV16 and TRBJ2-7; 11 bases line up with TRBD2. The CDR3 is 15 amino acids. The junction had 2 bases not matched to a gene; V was cut back by 0 bases and J by 4 bases. The V gene's germline CDR1 is KGHSY and CDR2 FQNENV. The chain's CDR3 is CASSQSTSGVYEQYF. CDR3 DNA sequence: TGTGCCAGCAGCCAATCGACTAGCGGGGTATACGAGCAGTACTTC.

This clone was detected only once. This chain connects TRBV5-1 to TRBJ2-7, with TRBD2 matching 7 bases. The CDR3 extends over 17 amino acids. Trimming cost V 2 bases and J 3 bases; bases outside gene matches: 14. Germline V CDR1 and CDR2: SGHRS, YFSETQ. Written as DNA, the CDR3 is TGCGCCAGCAGCTTCAGGCCGGTTACTAGCGAGTTCTACGAGCAGTACTTC. Translation gives CASSFRPVTSEFYEQYF.

Remarks on this clone: Other DNA sequences of this sample code for an identical CDR3. This sequence joins TRBV2 and TRBJ2-5; no firm D call. The CDR3 consists of 14 residues. V was clipped by 4 bases and J by 2 bases, with 11 bases between them. Germline V gives CDR1 SNHLY, CDR2 FYNNEI. CDR3 DNA: TGTGCCAGCAGTGGGGGATCTGGGCAAGAGACCCAGTACTTC. Amino acids: CASSGGSGQETQYF.

The chain joins TRBV5-4 to TRBJ2-5, with TRBD2 identical over 11 bases. Germline V gene data show CDR1 as SGHNT and CDR2 as YYREEE (reference sequence). V was clipped by 3 bases and J by 5 bases; unmatched bases: 6. The CDR3 covers 15 residues. The CDR3 nucleotides are TGTGCCAGCAGCTCACCTAGCGGGAGGAGCGAGACCCAGTACTTC. Translating it yields CASSSPSGRSETQYF.

The V call is TRBV4-1, the J call TRBJ1-5; 8 bases map to TRBD1. V was pared by 2 bases and J by 6 bases, with 9 bases of the junction left unmatched. The CDR3 runs 16 residues. Germline V gene data show CDR1 as MGHRA and CDR2 as YSYEKL. CDR3 in amino acids: CASSQNDRGDGQPQHF. The CDR3 DNA reads TGCGCCAGCAGCCAAAATGACAGGGGCGACGGTCAGCCCCAGCATTTT.

The gene calls are TRBV7-9 and TRBJ1-4; D gene unclear. The V gene's germline CDR1 is SEHNR and CDR2 FQNEAQ (reference sequence). The ends were cut back, 8 bases at V and 3 bases at J, with 13 bases in the middle. The CDR3 spans 14 residues. The DNA for the CDR3 is TGTGCCAGCGAGATGGCAGGAGCTAATGAAAAACTGTTTTTT. Protein product: CASEMAGANEKLFF.

This sequence joins TRBV5-1 and TRBJ2-5, with 14 nucleotides matching TRBD2. There are 16 residues in the CDR3. Unmatched junction bases numbered 5, after V lost 4 bases and J lost 3 bases. Germline V gives CDR1 SGHRS, CDR2 YFSETQ. CDR3 loop: CASSPTSGGAEETQYF. The CDR3 DNA sequence: TGCGCCAGCAGCCCGACTAGCGGGGGGGCCGAAGAGACCCAGTACTTC.

The chain uses TRBV5-1 and TRBJ2-3, with D possibly matching TRBD2 (6 bases). Germline V gene lookup returns CDR1 SGHRS and CDR2 YFSETQ. CDR3 length: 13 residues. The ends were cut back, 3 bases at V and 3 bases at J, with 8 bases in the middle. CDR3 nucleotide sequence: TGCGCCAGCAGCTATGGACTAACAGATACGCAGTATTTT. It specifies CASSYGLTDTQYF.

In this sample, this clone turned up once. The chain has TRBV11-2 and TRBJ2-1; D assignment may be TRBD1 or TRBD2 (5 bases each). Trimming removed 1 base from V and 10 bases from J, with 14 bases in between. Germline V lookup: CDR1 SGHAT, CDR2 FQNNGV. This CDR3 comprises 14 residues. CDR3 DNA sequence: TGTGCCAGCAGCTTAGGGGGACCCGCCAACGAGCAGTTCTTC. It translates to CASSLGGPANEQFF.